The clone carrying this TCR beta chain was picked up many times. Its matching antigen is unknown. The sample belongs to a study of T-cell memory formation after mild COVID-19. Findings of the study overall: There was a balanced CD4/CD8 profile in clones contracting day 15 to 85, and later expanders leaned CD4+.

Germline V gene lookup returns CDR1 KGHDR and CDR2 SFDVKD. The CDR3 is made up of 13 amino acids. V lost 4 bases and J lost 9, with 12 bases in between. TCRdb re-called the 5' RACE reads with MiXCR, one entry per CDR3 protein. The sample has 350,000 to 500,000 distinct CDR3 sequences, more than 20% seen once. This TCR derives from an adult woman who had mild COVID-19 (a few samples of this study predate the infection). Cell type and time point are not known. The sample consisted of PBMCs or a T cell subset sorted from them (not recorded which). The chain combines TRBV24-1 with TRBJ2-1, with D perhaps TRBD1 (6 bases). The CDR3, as DNA: TGTGCCACCAGTGACCGGGACATATCTGAGCAGTTCTTC. Its protein is CATSDRDISEQFF.